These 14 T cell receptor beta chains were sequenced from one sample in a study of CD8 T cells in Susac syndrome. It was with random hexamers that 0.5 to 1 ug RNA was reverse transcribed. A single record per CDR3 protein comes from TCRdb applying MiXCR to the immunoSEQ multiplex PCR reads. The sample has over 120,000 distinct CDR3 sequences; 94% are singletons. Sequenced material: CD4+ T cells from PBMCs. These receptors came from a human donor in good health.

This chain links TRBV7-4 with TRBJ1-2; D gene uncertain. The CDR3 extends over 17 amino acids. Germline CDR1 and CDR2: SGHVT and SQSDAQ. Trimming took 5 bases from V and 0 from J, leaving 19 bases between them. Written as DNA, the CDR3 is TGTGCCAGCAGCCCCGGTTGGACGGCTATAGCTAACTATGGCTACACCTTC. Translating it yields CASSPGWTAIANYGYTF.

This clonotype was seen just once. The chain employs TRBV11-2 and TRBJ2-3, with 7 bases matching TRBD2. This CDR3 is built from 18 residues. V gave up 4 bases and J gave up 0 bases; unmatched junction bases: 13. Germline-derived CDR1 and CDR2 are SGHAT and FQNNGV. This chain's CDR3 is CASSSWFSSGASTDTQYF. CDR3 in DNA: TGTGCCAGCAGCTCTTGGTTTTCTAGCGGAGCCAGCACAGATACGCAGTATTTT.

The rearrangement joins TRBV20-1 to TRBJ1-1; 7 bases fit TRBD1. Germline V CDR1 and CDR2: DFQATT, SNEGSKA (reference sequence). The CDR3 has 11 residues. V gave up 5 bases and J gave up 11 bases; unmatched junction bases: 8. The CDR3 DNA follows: TGCAGTGCTGGAAAAGGGACAGAGGCTTTCTTT. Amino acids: CSAGKGTEAFF.

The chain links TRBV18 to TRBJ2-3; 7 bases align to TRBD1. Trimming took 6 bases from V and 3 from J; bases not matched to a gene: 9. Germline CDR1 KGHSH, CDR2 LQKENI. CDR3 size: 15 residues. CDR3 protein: CASSSSTGATDTQYF. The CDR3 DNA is TGTGCCAGCTCGTCAAGCACAGGGGCAACAGATACGCAGTATTTT.

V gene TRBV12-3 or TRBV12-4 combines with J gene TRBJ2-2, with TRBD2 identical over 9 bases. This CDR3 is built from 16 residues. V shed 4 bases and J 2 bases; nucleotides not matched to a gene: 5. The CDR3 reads CASSSPSGVNTGELFF. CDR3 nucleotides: TGTGCCAGCAGTTCCCCTAGCGGGGTAAACACCGGGGAGCTGTTTTTT.

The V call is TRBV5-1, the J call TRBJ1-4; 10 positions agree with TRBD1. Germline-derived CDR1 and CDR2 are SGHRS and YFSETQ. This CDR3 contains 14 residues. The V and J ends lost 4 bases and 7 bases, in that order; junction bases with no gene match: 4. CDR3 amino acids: CASSQGQGREKLFF. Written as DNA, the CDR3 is TGCGCCAGCAGCCAGGGACAGGGGCGTGAAAAACTGTTTTTT.

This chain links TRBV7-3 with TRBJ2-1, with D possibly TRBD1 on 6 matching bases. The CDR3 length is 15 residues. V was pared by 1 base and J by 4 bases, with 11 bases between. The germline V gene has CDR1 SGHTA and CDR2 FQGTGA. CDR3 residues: CASSLSPGQYNEQFF. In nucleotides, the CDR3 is TGTGCCAGCAGCTTAAGCCCCGGACAGTACAATGAGCAGTTCTTC.

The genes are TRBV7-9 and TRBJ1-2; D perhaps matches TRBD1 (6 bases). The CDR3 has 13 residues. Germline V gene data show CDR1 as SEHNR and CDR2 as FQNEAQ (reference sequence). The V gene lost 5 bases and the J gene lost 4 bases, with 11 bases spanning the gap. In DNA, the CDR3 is TGTGCCAGCAGCAACACAGGGAGCTATGGCTACACCTTC. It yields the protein CASSNTGSYGYTF.

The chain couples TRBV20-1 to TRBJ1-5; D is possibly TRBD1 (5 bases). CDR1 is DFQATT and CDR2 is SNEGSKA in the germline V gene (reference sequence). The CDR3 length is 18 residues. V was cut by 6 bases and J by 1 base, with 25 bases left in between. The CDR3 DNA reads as TGCAGTGCCCATTCCTCGGGGAGGGGAGGAAGGAGCAATCAGCCCCAGCATTTT. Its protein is CSAHSSGRGGRSNQPQHF.

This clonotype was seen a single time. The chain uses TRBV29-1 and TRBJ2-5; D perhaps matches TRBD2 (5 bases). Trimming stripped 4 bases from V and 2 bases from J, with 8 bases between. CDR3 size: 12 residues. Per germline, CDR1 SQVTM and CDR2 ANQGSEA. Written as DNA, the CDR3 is TGCAGCGTTGGTAGCGTACAAGAGACCCAGTACTTC. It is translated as CSVGSVQETQYF.

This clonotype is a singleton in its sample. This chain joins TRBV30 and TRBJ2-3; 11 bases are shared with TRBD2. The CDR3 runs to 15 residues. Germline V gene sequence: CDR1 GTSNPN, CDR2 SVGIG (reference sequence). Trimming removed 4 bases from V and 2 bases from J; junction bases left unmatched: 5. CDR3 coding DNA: TGTGCCTGGACCCTAGCGGGAGGTGTCACAGATACGCAGTATTTT. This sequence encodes CAWTLAGGVTDTQYF.

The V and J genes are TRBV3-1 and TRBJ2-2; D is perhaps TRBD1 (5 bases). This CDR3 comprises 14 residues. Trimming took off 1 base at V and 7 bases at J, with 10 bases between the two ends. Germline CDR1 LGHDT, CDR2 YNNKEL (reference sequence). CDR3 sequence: CASSQVRVNGELFF. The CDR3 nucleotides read TGTGCCAGCAGCCAAGTCAGGGTTAACGGGGAGCTGTTTTTT.

The CDR3 loop is CASRRTENTEAFF. The CDR3 DNA is TGTGCCAGCAGGAGGACGGAGAACACTGAAGCTTTCTTT. The chain is built from TRBV25-1 and TRBJ1-1, with unresolved D. Germline V CDR1 and CDR2: MGHDK, SYGVNS. V lost 6 bases to trimming and J lost 1 base, with 9 bases between them. The CDR3 runs 13 residues. Based on the CDR3 plus reference TRBV25-1 and TRBJ1-1, the full variable domain is EADIYQTPRYLVIGTGKKITLECSQTMGHDKMYWYQQDPGMELHLIHYSYGVNSTEKGDLSSESTVSRIRTEHFPLTLESARPSHTSQYLCASRRTENTEAFFGQGTRLTVV.

The CDR3 bases are TGCAGTGCTAGAGGCCAGAACACCGGGGAGCTGTTTTTT. It is translated as CSARGQNTGELFF. This chain links TRBV20-1 with TRBJ2-2; D not certain. The V end lost 1 base, the J end lost 1 base, and 4 bases lay between the germline ends. The CDR3 contains 13 residues. Germline V CDR1 and CDR2: DFQATT, SNEGSKA (reference sequence).